The clone carrying this T cell receptor (beta chain) was counted at least ten times. Per the authors' pipeline: Estimation of nucleated cell counts relied on the amplification of reference gene primers. Assay: immunoSEQ multiplex PCR; the TCRdb copy retains only in-frame clones and omits some. For V, J and clone size, that table is used; D and trimming come from the DNA. The table includes some 99,000 clones, over 80% detected once. This sample was taken from a study of blood T cell repertoires in COVID-19. Study-wide context: Collection of acute and convalescent COVID-19 samples took place in the United States, Italy and Spain. PBMCs, B-cell-depleted T cells, or T cells were the source of the cDNA or gDNA that made up the material.

CDR1 and CDR2 from the germline V gene are SGHRS and YFSETQ. The CDR3 runs 13 residues. Trimming stripped 4 bases from V and 3 bases from J, with 11 bases between. Sequenced material: peripheral blood. The TCR comes from a woman aged 60-70 years with acute or convalescent COVID-19. The V call is TRBV5-1, the J call TRBJ2-7; D is unclear. The CDR3 reads CASSPSPHYEQYF. CDR3 sequence (DNA): TGCGCCAGCAGCCCATCCCCCCACTACGAGCAGTACTTC.